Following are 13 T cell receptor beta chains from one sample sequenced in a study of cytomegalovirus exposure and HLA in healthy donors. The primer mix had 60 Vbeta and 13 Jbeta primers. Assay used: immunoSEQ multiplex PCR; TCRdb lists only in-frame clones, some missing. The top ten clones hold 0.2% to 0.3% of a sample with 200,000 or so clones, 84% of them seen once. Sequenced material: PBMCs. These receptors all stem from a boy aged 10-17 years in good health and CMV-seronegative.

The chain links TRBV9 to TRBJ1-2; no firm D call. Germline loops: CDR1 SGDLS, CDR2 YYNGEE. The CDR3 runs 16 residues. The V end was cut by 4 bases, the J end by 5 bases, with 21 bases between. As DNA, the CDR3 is TGTGCCAGCAGCTCCCTGGAGGCGGTCGAGGATTATGGCTACACCTTC. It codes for CASSSLEAVEDYGYTF.

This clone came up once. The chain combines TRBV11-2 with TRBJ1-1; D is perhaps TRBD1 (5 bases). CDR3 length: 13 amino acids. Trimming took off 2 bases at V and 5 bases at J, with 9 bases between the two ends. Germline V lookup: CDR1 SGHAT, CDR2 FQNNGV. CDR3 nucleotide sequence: TGTGCCAGCAGCTTACGGGCAGGGACTGAAGCTTTCTTT. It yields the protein CASSLRAGTEAFF.

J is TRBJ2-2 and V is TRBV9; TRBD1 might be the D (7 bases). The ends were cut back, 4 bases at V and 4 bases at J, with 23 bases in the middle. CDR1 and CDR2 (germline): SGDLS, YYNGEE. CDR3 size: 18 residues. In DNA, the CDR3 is TGTGCCAGCAGCCTTCTACCTGCGGGACAGCTTACCACCGGGGAGCTGTTTTTT. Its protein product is CASSLLPAGQLTTGELFF.

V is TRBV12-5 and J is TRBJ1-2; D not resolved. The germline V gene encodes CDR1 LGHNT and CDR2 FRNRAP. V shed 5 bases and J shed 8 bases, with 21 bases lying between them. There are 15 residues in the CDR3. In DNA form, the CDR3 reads TGTGCTAGTGGTCCGGGATTTCCTCCCAGGCGGGGCTACACCTTC. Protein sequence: CASGPGFPPRRGYTF.

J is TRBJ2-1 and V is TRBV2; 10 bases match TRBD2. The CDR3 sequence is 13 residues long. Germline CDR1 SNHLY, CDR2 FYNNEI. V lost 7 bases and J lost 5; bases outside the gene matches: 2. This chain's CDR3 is CASNGLADNEQFF. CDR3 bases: TGTGCCAGCAACGGACTAGCGGACAATGAGCAGTTCTTC.

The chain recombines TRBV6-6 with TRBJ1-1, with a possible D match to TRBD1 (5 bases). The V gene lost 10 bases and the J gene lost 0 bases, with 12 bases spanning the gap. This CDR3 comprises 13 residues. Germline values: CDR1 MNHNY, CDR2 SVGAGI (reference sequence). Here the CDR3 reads CANKEGLNTEAFF. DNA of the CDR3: TGTGCCAACAAGGAGGGGTTGAACACTGAAGCTTTCTTT.

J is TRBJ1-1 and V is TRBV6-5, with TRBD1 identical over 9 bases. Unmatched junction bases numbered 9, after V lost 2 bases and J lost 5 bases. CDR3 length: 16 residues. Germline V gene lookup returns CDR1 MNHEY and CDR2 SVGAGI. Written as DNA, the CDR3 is TGTGCCAGCAGTTACGGGACAGGGATTGATAAAACTGAAGCTTTCTTT. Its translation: CASSYGTGIDKTEAFF.

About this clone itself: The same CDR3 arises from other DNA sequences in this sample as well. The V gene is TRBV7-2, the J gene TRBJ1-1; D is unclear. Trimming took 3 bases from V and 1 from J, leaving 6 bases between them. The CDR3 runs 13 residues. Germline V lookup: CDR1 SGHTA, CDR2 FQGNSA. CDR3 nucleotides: TGTGCCAGCAGCTTCTCAGGGAACACTGAAGCTTTCTTT. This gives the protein CASSFSGNTEAFF.

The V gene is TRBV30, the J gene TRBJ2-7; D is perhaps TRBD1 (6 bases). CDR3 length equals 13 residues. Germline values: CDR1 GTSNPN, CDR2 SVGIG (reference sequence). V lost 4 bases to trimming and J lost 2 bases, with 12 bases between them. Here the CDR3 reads CAWKWGHTYEQYF. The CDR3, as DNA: TGTGCCTGGAAGTGGGGGCACACCTACGAGCAGTACTTC.

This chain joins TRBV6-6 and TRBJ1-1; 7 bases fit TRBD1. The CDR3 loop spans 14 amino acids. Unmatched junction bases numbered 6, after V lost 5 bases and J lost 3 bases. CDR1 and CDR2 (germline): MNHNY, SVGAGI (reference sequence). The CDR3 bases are TGTGCCAGCAGTCCGGACAGGCTATACACTGAAGCTTTCTTT. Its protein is CASSPDRLYTEAFF.

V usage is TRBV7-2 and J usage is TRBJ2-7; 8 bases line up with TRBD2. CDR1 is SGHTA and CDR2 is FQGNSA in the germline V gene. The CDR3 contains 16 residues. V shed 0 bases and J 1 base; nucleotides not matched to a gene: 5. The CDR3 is CASSLARSGGSYEQYF. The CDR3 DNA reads TGTGCCAGCAGCTTAGCGAGGAGCGGGGGTTCCTACGAGCAGTACTTC.

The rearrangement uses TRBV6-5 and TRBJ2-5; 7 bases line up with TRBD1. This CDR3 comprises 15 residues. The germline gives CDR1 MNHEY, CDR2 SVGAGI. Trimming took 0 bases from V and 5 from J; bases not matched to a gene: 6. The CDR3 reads CASSYSPGTAETQYF. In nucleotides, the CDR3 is TGTGCCAGCAGTTACTCTCCAGGGACAGCGGAGACCCAGTACTTC.

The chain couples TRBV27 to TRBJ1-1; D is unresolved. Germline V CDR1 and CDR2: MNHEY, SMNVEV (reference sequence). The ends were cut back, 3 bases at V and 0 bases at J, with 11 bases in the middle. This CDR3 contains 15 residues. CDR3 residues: CASSFENSMNTEAFF. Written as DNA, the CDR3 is TGTGCCAGCAGTTTTGAGAACAGCATGAACACTGAAGCTTTCTTT.